This TCR beta chain was observed in a study of T-cell memory formation after mild COVID-19 (dated by TCRdb to the early 2020s). Context from the whole study: TCR sequence clusters from the two donors were largely donor specific. The cohort was made up of two young adult volunteers, one female and one male, who were previously healthy. Longitudinal TCRalpha and TCRbeta repertoire sequencing tracked T-cell clones expanding and contracting after mild COVID-19 in a couple of donors.

The table lists this clonotype with a few counts. The specificity of this receptor is unknown. Qualities for individual bases were not recorded, and no much larger clone is one base off. The listed sequencing device is Illumina NovaSeq 6000. TCRalpha and TCRbeta cDNA libraries were constructed by 5'RACE with constant-segment primers, with sample barcodes and unique molecular identifiers being introduced. RNA was extracted from every sample with Trizol reagent. The libraries were amplified in two PCR steps, and the second step added a second sample barcode and Illumina TruSeq adapters. The libraries were sequenced on an Illumina NovaSeq using 2 x 150 bp paired-end reads. The authors processed their data as follows. Reads were demultiplexed and collapsed into UMI-guided consensus sequences with migec v1.2.7. With mixcr v2.1.11, UMI consensuses were aligned to TRA and TRB V and J templates and assembled into clonotypes. Clonotypes were classified as expanded or contracted when called significant by both edgeR and NoisET, with noise models trained on biological replicates. For edgeR calls, a false discovery rate-adjusted p below 0.01 and a log2 fold-change threshold of 1 were applied. As an exploratory analysis of dynamics, PCA with hierarchical clustering was applied to max-normalized trajectories of the 1000 most abundant clonotypes. Separately sequenced CD4+ and CD8+ repertoires were used to assign the CD4 or CD8 phenotype of responding clones. TCRdb passed the public sequencing reads through fastp at Q25 and MiXCR, retaining productive beta sequences. When rows share a CDR3 protein, they turn into one entry using the most common DNA and genes. None of the V and J calls come from the authors' own analysis; TCRdb made them. The sample table lists fewer than 95,000 distinct CDR3 sequences, about an eighth of them with a count of one. About 29% of the sample is held by the ten biggest clonotypes.

Ficoll-Paque density gradient centrifugation was used to isolate PBMCs. The junction carries 15 bases between V and J, which are trimmed by 4 bases and 3 bases respectively. The CDR3 starts with the cysteine, ends with the phenylalanine, and has 15 residues. Left in the record is the CDR3 DNA by itself, 45 bases read in frame from the first base. CDR1 MNHEY and CDR2 SVGAGI are derived from the germline V gene. Paper-wide results and their limitations: SARS-CoV-2 specificity of the second-wave clones peaking on day 37 was not confirmed. Some responding clones were detected in pre-infection memory, suggesting pre-existing cross-reactive memory T cells joined the SARS-CoV-2 response. Clones that contracted from day 15 to 85 showed balanced CD4/CD8 phenotypes, whereas a second wave of clones that expanded from day 15 to 37 leaned towards CD4+. Contracting CD4+ clones turned up mainly in the CM and EM memory subsets, whereas EMRA was where CD8+ clones were enriched. The study covered only a couple of mild cases, and larger cohorts including severe cases with pre-infection samples were considered necessary.

The TCR comes from an adult woman who had mild COVID-19 (a few samples of this study predate the infection). The sample titles of this study are shuffled in the database, so cell type and time point are left out; the donor was told from shared clones. Sequenced: PBMCs or a T cell subset sorted from them (not recorded which). This receptor chain uses TRBV6-5 and TRBJ2-5; confidence is insufficient to name the D gene. The CDR3 region reads CASSSRTEKKETQYF. The DNA sequence is as follows: TGTGCCAGCAGTTCGCGGACGGAGAAAAAAGAGACCCAGTACTTC.